The 18 T cell receptor beta chains given below trace back to one sample, sequenced in a study of beta chain features in type 1 diabetes (dated by TCRdb to about 2018). Summary of the overall study and its limitations: Type 1 diabetes patients showed a moderate but significant shortening of TCRB CDR3 length in all four CD4+ subsets.

Preparation of the library involved the immunoSEQ multiplex PCR assay. The entire isolated RNA was reverse transcribed using the High Capacity cDNA Reverse Transcription Kit, and thus expressed TCRB transcripts were sequenced. The table was pulled from immuneACCESS by TCRdb, which kept in-frame rearrangements only. Such tables lose some clones; where checked, under half of the loss comes from unresolved V genes, and the rest has no known cause. The sample includes roughly 350,000 clones, with 8.5% to 10% observed a single time. In total, the top ten clones hold about 0.63% of the sample. No antigen has been identified for these receptors. The sample comprised central memory CD4+ T cells from blood. Every receptor here comes from a man aged 25 to 45 with type 1 diabetes.

The table lists this clone with a few counts. This chain uses TRBV7-9 with TRBJ2-7; TRBD2 is a possible D gene (6 bases). The CDR3 consists of 15 residues. From germline, CDR1 is SEHNR and CDR2 FQNEAQ (reference sequence). Trimming removed 5 bases from V and 0 bases from J, with 14 bases in between. CDR3 amino acids: CASSRAATSSYEQYF. CDR3 nucleotide sequence: TGTGCCAGCAGCCGGGCGGCGACTAGCTCCTACGAGCAGTACTTC.

The chain joins TRBV5-4 to TRBJ2-3; D call uncertain. The germline gives CDR1 SGHNT, CDR2 YYREEE (reference sequence). The CDR3 sequence is 13 residues long. Trimming stripped 7 bases from V and 2 bases from J, with 11 bases between. CDR3 residues: CASVDWDTDTQYF. The CDR3 DNA follows: TGTGCCAGCGTGGATTGGGACACAGATACGCAGTATTTT.

The chain has TRBV30 and TRBJ1-5; D remains ambiguous. Trimming left V 2 bases short and J 5 bases short, with 10 bases between. CDR3 size: 13 residues. Germline V lookup: CDR1 GTSNPN, CDR2 SVGIG (reference sequence). CDR3 sequence reads: CAWSWQEDQPQHF. The CDR3 region has the DNA TGTGCCTGGAGTTGGCAGGAGGATCAGCCCCAGCATTTT.

The genes are TRBV6-5 and TRBJ1-5; 8 nucleotides match TRBD1. V shed 6 bases and J 0 bases; nucleotides not matched to a gene: 4. Germline loops: CDR1 MNHEY, CDR2 SVGAGI. The CDR3 length is 15 residues. CDR3 sequence reads: CASSGTGVSNQPQHF. The CDR3 region has the DNA TGTGCCAGCAGCGGGACAGGCGTTAGCAATCAGCCCCAGCATTTT.

CDR3 residues: CASSRQLDNTGELFF. The DNA for the CDR3 is TGTGCCAGCTCTAGACAGCTAGATAACACCGGGGAGCTGTTTTTT. The chain carries TRBV18 and TRBJ2-2; D might be TRBD1 (5 bases). V gave up 6 bases and J gave up 2 bases, with 13 bases separating them. This CDR3 is 15 amino acids long. Germline V gives CDR1 KGHSH, CDR2 LQKENI.

V usage is TRBV4-1 and J usage is TRBJ1-3; D is unclear. The ends were cut back, 2 bases at V and 1 base at J, with 15 bases in the middle. Germline CDR1 and CDR2: MGHRA and YSYEKL. The CDR3 has 17 residues. Here the CDR3 DNA reads TGCGCCAGCAGCCAATACACCGGTCAATCTTCTGGAAACACCATATATTTT. Encoded protein: CASSQYTGQSSGNTIYF.

There are a few counts of this clone. The V call is TRBV7-9, the J call TRBJ1-1; D remains unclear. V was trimmed by 1 base and J by 0 bases, leaving 12 bases between them. The CDR3 length is 16 residues. Germline values: CDR1 SEHNR, CDR2 FQNEAQ (reference sequence). The DNA for the CDR3 is TGTGCCAGCAGCTTAGGCCACAACAGCATGAACACTGAAGCTTTCTTT. Residues: CASSLGHNSMNTEAFF.

This clone appeared a few times. A far bigger clonotype differs at one base, so this is likely a read error. Other DNA sequences within the sample encode an identical CDR3. The CDR3 loop is CASSQEQNTGELFF. CDR3 in DNA: TGTGCCAGCAGCCAAGAGCAGAACACCGGGGAGCTGTTTTTT. This sequence joins TRBV5-4 and TRBJ2-2; D not resolved. The CDR3 has 14 residues. V was trimmed by 4 bases and J by 1 base, leaving 8 bases between them. In germline, CDR1 is SGHNT, CDR2 YYREEE (reference sequence).

The chain employs TRBV6-4 and TRBJ2-5, with 11 bases matching TRBD1. From germline, CDR1 is MRHNA and CDR2 SNTAGT. With V trimmed by 6 bases and J by 6 bases, 9 bases remained unmatched. CDR3 length equals 15 residues. The CDR3 bases are TGTGCCAGCAGGGATGGACAGGGGGCAAGAAAGACCCAGTACTTC. It translates to CASRDGQGARKTQYF.

A few counts support this clone. V is TRBV5-1 and J is TRBJ2-3, with 11 positions matching TRBD2. The CDR3 is 15 residues long. V lost 5 bases to trimming and J lost 4 bases; unmatched junction nucleotides: 6. The V gene's germline CDR1 is SGHRS and CDR2 YFSETQ. The DNA of the CDR3 is TGCGCCAGCAGTAAACTAGCGGGAGAGGCAGATACGCAGTATTTT. It specifies CASSKLAGEADTQYF.

V gene TRBV28 combines with J gene TRBJ1-1, with 12 positions matching TRBD1. V was pared by 5 bases and J by 3 bases, with 7 bases of the junction left unmatched. This CDR3 comprises 16 residues. Germline values: CDR1 MDHEN, CDR2 SYDVKM. The CDR3 coding sequence is TGTGCCAGCAGTCCTCCGGGACAGGGGGCGGACACTGAAGCTTTCTTT. The encoded protein is CASSPPGQGADTEAFF.

This chain links TRBV6-5 with TRBJ1-2; the match to TRBD1 covers 7 bases. V lost 7 bases and J lost 2; bases outside the gene matches: 7. The CDR3 covers 14 residues. From germline, CDR1 is MNHEY and CDR2 SVGAGI. CDR3 DNA: TGTGCCAGCAACAGGCAGGGGGTAAACTATGGCTACACCTTC. This sequence encodes CASNRQGVNYGYTF.

To note about this clone: In the same sample, other DNA sequences code for this CDR3. The V call is TRBV6-6, the J call TRBJ2-1; a weak D match, TRBD2 (6 bases). The germline V gene encodes CDR1 MNHNY and CDR2 SVGAGI (reference sequence). The CDR3 runs 15 residues. The V and J ends lost 2 bases and 1 base respectively, with 9 bases between them. CDR3 coding DNA: TGTGCCAGCAGTTACGGAGGAGGGTCCTACAATGAGCAGTTCTTC. This translates into CASSYGGGSYNEQFF.

This clone came up many times. The gene calls are TRBV7-9 and TRBJ2-6; D is uncertain. Between the trimmed V and J ends, which lost 3 bases and 4 bases, there was a span of 10 bases. Germline CDR1 reads SEHNR; CDR2 reads FQNEAQ (reference sequence). The CDR3 runs 15 residues. The CDR3 sequence is CASSLQRSGANVLTF. The DNA of the CDR3 is TGTGCCAGCAGCTTGCAGCGCTCCGGGGCCAACGTCCTGACTTTC.

This clone was recorded a few times. This rearrangement joins TRBV6-5 to TRBJ2-5; 10 bases align to TRBD1. The J segment lost 7 bases and the V segment lost 5 bases, leaving 7 bases of the junction unmatched. The CDR3 has 14 amino acids. Germline loops: CDR1 MNHEY, CDR2 SVGAGI. CDR3 sequence: CASSEGQGRGTQYF. The CDR3 coding sequence is TGTGCCAGCAGTGAGGGACAGGGGCGAGGGACCCAGTACTTC.

The table lists this clone with a few counts. The chain has TRBV14 and TRBJ2-7; maybe TRBD2 (6 bases). With 4 bases removed from V and 2 bases from J, the gap between germline ends came to 21 bases. From germline, CDR1 is SGHDN and CDR2 FVKESK. The CDR3 has 17 residues. The CDR3 bases are TGTGCCAGCAGCCGCGCCTGGGACTTCCAAAGGCCCTACGAGCAGTACTTC. This gives the protein CASSRAWDFQRPYEQYF.

Only a few counts were recorded for this clone. The chain has TRBV5-1 and TRBJ2-5, with TRBD1 matching over 8 bases. This CDR3 is built from 15 residues. V lost 4 bases and J lost 2; bases outside the gene matches: 7. Germline assignment: CDR1 SGHRS and CDR2 YFSETQ. The DNA of the CDR3 is TGCGCCAGCAGCACAGGACAGGGATTACAAGAGACCCAGTACTTC. Translated: CASSTGQGLQETQYF.

Concerning this clone itself: A far larger clone is only one base removed, so a read error is likely. This sample includes further DNA sequences coding for the same CDR3. V and J are TRBV11-2 and TRBJ2-1; D is unclear. CDR3 length: 16 amino acids. CDR1 is SGHAT, CDR2 FQNNGV, per germline. V was pared by 5 bases and J by 7 bases, with 21 bases between. CDR3 in DNA: TGTGCCAGCAGCCAAGATCGCGGATGGGGTGGGAATGAGCAGTTCTTC. This codes for CASSQDRGWGGNEQFF. Combining the CDR3 with reference TRBV11-2 and TRBJ2-1 gives the whole variable domain EAGVAQSPRYKIIEKRQSVAFWCNPISGHATLYWYQQILGQGPKLLIQFQNNGVVDDSQLPKDRFSAERLKGVDSTLKIQPAKLEDSAVYLCASSQDRGWGGNEQFFGPGTRLTVL.